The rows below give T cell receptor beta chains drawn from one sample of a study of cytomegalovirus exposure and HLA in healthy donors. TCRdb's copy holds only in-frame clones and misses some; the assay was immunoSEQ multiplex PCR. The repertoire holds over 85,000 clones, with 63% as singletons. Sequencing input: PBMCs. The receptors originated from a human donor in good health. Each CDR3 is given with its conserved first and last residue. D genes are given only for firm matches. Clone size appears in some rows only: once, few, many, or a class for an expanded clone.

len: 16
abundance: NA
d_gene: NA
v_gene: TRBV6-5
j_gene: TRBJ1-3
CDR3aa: CASSYSRGNSGNTIYF
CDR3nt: TGTGCCAGCAGTTACTCGCGCGGGAACTCTGGAAACACCATATATTTT

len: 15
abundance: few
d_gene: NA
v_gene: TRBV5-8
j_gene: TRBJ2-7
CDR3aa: CASSPKPGQSYEQYF
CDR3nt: TGTGCCAGCAGCCCCAAACCCGGACAGAGCTACGAGCAGTACTTC

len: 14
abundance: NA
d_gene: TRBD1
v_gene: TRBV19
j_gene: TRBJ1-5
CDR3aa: CASRNRGLNQPQHF
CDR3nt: TGTGCCAGTAGAAACAGGGGGCTCAATCAGCCCCAGCATTTT

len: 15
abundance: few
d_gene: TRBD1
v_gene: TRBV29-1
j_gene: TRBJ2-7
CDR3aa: CSAELRDRNYYEQYF
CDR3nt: TGCAGCGCGGAACTCCGGGACAGAAACTACTACGAGCAGTACTTC

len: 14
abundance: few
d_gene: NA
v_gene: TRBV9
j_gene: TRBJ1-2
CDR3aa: CASSVGAQNYGYTF
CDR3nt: TGTGCCAGCAGCGTAGGGGCACAGAACTATGGCTACACCTTC

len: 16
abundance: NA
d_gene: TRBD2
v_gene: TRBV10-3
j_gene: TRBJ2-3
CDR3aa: CAISELSGGPSDTQYF
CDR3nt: TGTGCCATCAGTGAGTTGTCGGGAGGGCCATCGGATACGCAGTATTTT

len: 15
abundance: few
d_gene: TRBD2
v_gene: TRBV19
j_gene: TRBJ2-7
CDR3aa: CASSMGSGYNYEQYF
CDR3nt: TGTGCCAGTAGTATGGGTAGCGGGTATAACTACGAGCAGTACTTC

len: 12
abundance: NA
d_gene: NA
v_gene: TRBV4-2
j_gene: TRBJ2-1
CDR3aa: CASSVGGPGQFF
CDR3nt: TGTGCCAGCAGCGTCGGGGGGCCGGGACAGTTCTTC

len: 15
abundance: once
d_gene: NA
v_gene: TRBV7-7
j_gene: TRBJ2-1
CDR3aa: CASSPGWTPGDEQFF
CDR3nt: TGTGCCAGCAGCCCTGGGTGGACCCCCGGGGATGAGCAGTTCTTC

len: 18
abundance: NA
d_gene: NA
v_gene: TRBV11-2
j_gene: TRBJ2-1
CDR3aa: CASSLPSAARASYNEQFF
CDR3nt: TGTGCCAGCAGCTTACCATCGGCGGCGAGGGCCTCCTACAATGAGCAGTTCTTC

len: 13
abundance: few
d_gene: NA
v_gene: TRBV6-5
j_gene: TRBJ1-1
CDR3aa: CASSLAANTEAFF
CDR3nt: TGTGCCAGCAGTTTAGCAGCGAACACTGAAGCTTTCTTT

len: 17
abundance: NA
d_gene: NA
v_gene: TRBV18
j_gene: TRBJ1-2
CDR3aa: CASSPITSDSSNYGYTF
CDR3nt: TGTGCCAGCTCACCAATCACGTCGGACAGCTCCAACTATGGCTACACCTTC

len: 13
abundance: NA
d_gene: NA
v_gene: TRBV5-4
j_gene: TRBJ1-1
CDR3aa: CASRAGTGSEAFF
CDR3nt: TGTGCCAGCCGAGCGGGGACGGGCTCTGAAGCTTTCTTT

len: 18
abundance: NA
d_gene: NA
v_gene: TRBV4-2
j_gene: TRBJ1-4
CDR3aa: CASSRDRGEFSTNEKLFF
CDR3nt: TGTGCCAGCAGCCGGGATAGGGGCGAATTTTCAACTAATGAAAAACTGTTTTTT

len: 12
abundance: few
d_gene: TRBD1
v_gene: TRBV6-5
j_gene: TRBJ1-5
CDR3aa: CASKTGDQPQHF
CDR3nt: TGTGCCAGCAAAACAGGGGACCAGCCCCAGCATTTT

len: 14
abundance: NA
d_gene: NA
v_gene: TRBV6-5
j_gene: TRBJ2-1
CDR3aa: CASSYSQGYNEQFF
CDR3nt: TGTGCCAGCAGTTATTCGCAGGGGTACAATGAGCAGTTCTTC

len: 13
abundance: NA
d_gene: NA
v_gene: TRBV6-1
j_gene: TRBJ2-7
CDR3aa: CASSLRGPYEQYF
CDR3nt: TGTGCCAGCAGTTTGCGGGGGCCCTACGAGCAGTACTTC

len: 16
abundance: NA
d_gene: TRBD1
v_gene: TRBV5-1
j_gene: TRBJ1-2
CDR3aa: CASSLDGSGTVYGYTF
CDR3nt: TGCGCCAGCAGCTTGGATGGTTCCGGGACAGTCTATGGCTACACCTTC

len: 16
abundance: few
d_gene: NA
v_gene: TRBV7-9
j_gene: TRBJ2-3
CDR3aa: CASSLGQAASTDTQYF
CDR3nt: TGTGCCAGCAGCTTAGGTCAGGCAGCTAGCACAGATACGCAGTATTTT

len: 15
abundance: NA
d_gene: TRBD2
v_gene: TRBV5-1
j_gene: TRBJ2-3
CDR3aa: CASSLLAGSTDTQYF
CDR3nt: TGCGCCAGCAGCTTACTAGCGGGGAGCACAGATACGCAGTATTTT

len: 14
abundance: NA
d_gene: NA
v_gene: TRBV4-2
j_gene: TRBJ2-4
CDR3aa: CASSQDPVYYIQYF
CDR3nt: TGTGCCAGCAGCCAAGATCCCGTCTACTACATTCAGTACTTC

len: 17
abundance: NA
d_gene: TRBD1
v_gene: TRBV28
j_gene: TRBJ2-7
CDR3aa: CASSPTGSPMWLYEQYF
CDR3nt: TGTGCCAGCAGTCCGACAGGGAGCCCAATGTGGCTCTACGAGCAGTACTTC